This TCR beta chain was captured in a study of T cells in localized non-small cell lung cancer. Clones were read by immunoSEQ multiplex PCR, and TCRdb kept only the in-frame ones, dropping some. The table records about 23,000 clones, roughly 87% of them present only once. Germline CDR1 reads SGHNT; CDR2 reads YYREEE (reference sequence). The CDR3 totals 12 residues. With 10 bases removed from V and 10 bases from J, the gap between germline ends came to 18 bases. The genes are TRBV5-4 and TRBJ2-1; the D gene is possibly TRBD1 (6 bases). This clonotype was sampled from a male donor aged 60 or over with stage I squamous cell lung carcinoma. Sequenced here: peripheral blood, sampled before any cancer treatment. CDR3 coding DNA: TGTGCCGGATTCATGAAGGGGGAGGAGCAGTTCTTC. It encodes CAGFMKGEEQFF.